These 25 T cell receptor beta chains came from one sample sequenced in a study of blood T cell repertoires in COVID-19. Some clones are missing from TCRdb's copy, which holds only in-frame ones; the method was immunoSEQ multiplex PCR. The table shows about 140,000 clones, with around 88% occurring only once. The sequencing input was peripheral blood. These receptors were obtained from a human donor in a cohort sampled during active COVID-19.

The genes are TRBV6-2 or TRBV6-3 and TRBJ1-1; 7 bases are shared with TRBD1. Germline assignment: CDR1 MNHEY and CDR2 SVGEGT. With 4 bases clipped from V and 6 bases from J, the junction kept 17 bases outside the gene matches. CDR3 length: 17 residues. The CDR3 DNA sequence: TGTGCCAGCAGTTTCGACAGGGTGACGGGGATATTCTCTGAAGCTTTCTTT. This translates into CASSFDRVTGIFSEAFF.

This chain uses TRBV25-1 with TRBJ2-7; 7 positions match TRBD2. Germline V CDR1 and CDR2: MGHDK, SYGVNS. With V trimmed by 4 bases and J by 3 bases, 9 bases remained unmatched. The CDR3 totals 15 residues. The CDR3 sequence is CASSVGTTSFYEQYF. Here the CDR3 DNA reads TGTGCCAGCAGTGTCGGGACTACCTCCTTCTACGAGCAGTACTTC.

The V call is TRBV6-2 or TRBV6-3, the J call TRBJ2-7, with D possibly matching TRBD2 (7 bases). Between the trimmed V and J ends, which lost 4 bases and 0 bases, there was a span of 22 bases. The CDR3 has 18 residues. In germline, CDR1 is MNHEY, CDR2 SVGEGT. CDR3 coding DNA: TGTGCCAGCAGTTGGCGGATCTCACAGGGAGGGTACTCCTACGAGCAGTACTTC. Its translation: CASSWRISQGGYSYEQYF.

The CDR3 DNA follows: TGTGCCAGCAGCTTTGGGACAGGGGGCAATGGCTACACCTTC. It is translated as CASSFGTGGNGYTF. The genes are TRBV5-5 and TRBJ1-2; TRBD1 matches at 12 bases. The V segment lost 2 bases and the J segment 6 bases; nucleotides outside the gene matches: 2. CDR3 size: 14 residues. Germline V gene data show CDR1 as SGHKS and CDR2 as YYEKEE (reference sequence).

This sequence joins TRBV19 and TRBJ2-1; 9 positions match TRBD2. CDR1 is LNHDA and CDR2 is SQIVND in the germline V gene (reference sequence). This CDR3 comprises 15 residues. J gave up 5 bases and V 5 bases, and 7 bases lay outside the gene matches. CDR3 residues: CASSPLAGINNEQFF. In DNA form, the CDR3 reads TGTGCCAGTAGTCCTCTAGCGGGGATCAACAATGAGCAGTTCTTC.

This clone is a singleton in its sample. V usage is TRBV10-1 and J usage is TRBJ2-7; D perhaps matches TRBD2 (6 bases). V was trimmed by 6 bases and J by 3 bases, leaving 15 bases between them. This CDR3 comprises 14 residues. Germline CDR1 and CDR2: WNHNN and SYGVQD (reference sequence). Here the CDR3 reads CASSRGRQGYEQYF. CDR3 coding DNA: TGCGCCAGCAGCCGGGGGAGGCAAGGCTACGAGCAGTACTTC.

V and J are TRBV2 and TRBJ2-2; 8 bases agree with TRBD1. Germline CDR1 and CDR2: SNHLY and FYNNEI. This CDR3 comprises 18 residues. V lost 2 bases, J lost 1 base, and 9 bases stayed unmatched. CDR3 in amino acids: CASSEILVGTGNTGELFF. The CDR3 DNA sequence: TGTGCCAGCAGTGAAATTTTGGTTGGGACAGGGAACACCGGGGAGCTGTTTTTT.

V is TRBV27 and J is TRBJ1-4, with TRBD1 as a possible D gene (5 bases). Trimming took off 6 bases at V and 0 bases at J, with 14 bases between the two ends. This CDR3 contains 16 residues. Looked up from germline, CDR1 is MNHEY and CDR2 is SMNVEV (reference sequence). The CDR3 nucleotides are TGTGCCAGCAGCTGGCAGGGCGACCCAACTAATGAAAAACTGTTTTTT. This encodes CASSWQGDPTNEKLFF.

This rearrangement joins TRBV7-7 to TRBJ2-5; 7 nucleotides match TRBD1. Losses at the gene ends were 1 base for V and 2 bases for J; bases not matched to a gene: 1. Germline V gene data show CDR1 as SSHAT and CDR2 as FNYEAQ (reference sequence). The CDR3 extends over 14 amino acids. The CDR3 DNA follows: TGTGCCAGCAGCTTAGGGGGACAGCAAGAGACCCAGTACTTC. The encoded protein is CASSLGGQQETQYF.

V usage is TRBV7-6 and J usage is TRBJ2-7; weak D call: TRBD2 (7 bases). V was pared by 3 bases and J by 5 bases, with 14 bases between. This CDR3 contains 14 residues. CDR1 is SGHVS and CDR2 is FNYEAQ in the germline V gene. The CDR3 region has the DNA TGTGCCAGCAGCTTGGGCGGGGGCGAGGACGAGCAGTACTTC. Translated, it gives CASSLGGGEDEQYF. The variable domain in full, with the rest retrieved from reference TRBV7-6 and TRBJ2-7, is GAGVSQSPRYKVTKRGQDVALRCDPISGHVSLYWYRQALGQGPEFLTYFNYEAQQDKSGLPNDRFSAERPEGSISTLTIQRTEQRDSAMYRCASSLGGGEDEQYFGPGTRLTVT.

CDR3 nucleotide sequence: TGCGCCAGCAGCCGCGACCGGGACAGGTTTACGCCCCAGCATTTT. This translates into CASSRDRDRFTPQHF. V usage is TRBV5-1 and J usage is TRBJ1-5, with 8 positions matching TRBD1. The CDR3 is 15 residues long. Germline V CDR1 and CDR2: SGHRS, YFSETQ. J lost 9 bases, V lost 4 bases, and 12 bases had no gene match.

The chain employs TRBV27 and TRBJ1-5; TRBD1 matches 10 bases. Trimming cost V 3 bases and J 5 bases; bases outside gene matches: 13. The CDR3 spans 18 residues. The V gene's germline CDR1 is MNHEY and CDR2 SMNVEV (reference sequence). As DNA, the CDR3 is TGTGCCAGCAGTTTGTTGGGAGCCCCGGACAGGGGGTATCAGCCCCAGCATTTT. Translating it yields CASSLLGAPDRGYQPQHF.

V is TRBV5-1 and J is TRBJ1-1; D may be TRBD1 (6 bases). The length of the CDR3 is 14 residues. Germline CDR1 and CDR2: SGHRS and YFSETQ. V lost 4 bases to trimming and J lost 3 bases, with 13 bases between them. The CDR3 here is CASSGGPADTEAFF. As DNA, the CDR3 is TGCGCCAGCAGCGGGGGCCCCGCGGACACTGAAGCTTTCTTT.

This chain uses TRBV19 with TRBJ2-2; D might be TRBD1 (5 bases). This CDR3 comprises 15 residues. Germline V lookup: CDR1 LNHDA, CDR2 SQIVND (reference sequence). Trimming removed 5 bases from V and 5 bases from J, with 15 bases in between. The CDR3 loop is CASSYRQTRTGELFF. The CDR3 bases are TGTGCCAGTAGTTATCGACAGACCAGAACCGGGGAGCTGTTTTTT.

The chain uses TRBV13 and TRBJ2-1; 11 positions agree with TRBD2. Trimming removed 5 bases from V and 6 bases from J; junction bases left unmatched: 6. CDR1 PRHDT and CDR2 FYEKMQ come from the germline V gene (reference sequence). This CDR3 spans 15 amino acids. The CDR3 bases are TGTGCCAGCAGCCTAACTAGCGGGAGCATCAATGAGCAGTTCTTC. This gives the protein CASSLTSGSINEQFF.

The chain joins TRBV28 to TRBJ2-7; maybe TRBD1 (6 bases). This CDR3 has 14 amino acids. The V gene lost 6 bases and the J gene lost 3 bases, with 15 bases spanning the gap. Germline V CDR1 and CDR2: MDHEN, SYDVKM. The CDR3 reads CASSRQGIYYEQYF. The CDR3 coding sequence is TGTGCCAGCAGCCGCCAGGGGATCTACTACGAGCAGTACTTC.

The chain recombines TRBV11-3 with TRBJ1-5; D is undetermined. Trimming took 1 base from V and 7 from J, leaving 5 bases between them. There are 12 residues in the CDR3. Germline assignment: CDR1 SGHNT and CDR2 YENEEA. The CDR3 nucleotides read TGTGCCAGCAGCTTAGGGGCGCAGCCCCAGCATTTT. It yields the protein CASSLGAQPQHF.

V and J are TRBV5-4 and TRBJ1-2, with a tentative D call TRBD1 (5 bases). The CDR3 has 13 amino acids. Per germline, CDR1 SGHNT and CDR2 YYREEE (reference sequence). Trimming took off 4 bases at V and 4 bases at J, with 11 bases between the two ends. DNA for the CDR3: TGTGCCAGCAGCACGAGACAGTCCTATGGCTACACCTTC. It translates to CASSTRQSYGYTF.

The chain combines TRBV6-1 with TRBJ2-3, with unresolved D. The V end was cut by 2 bases, the J end by 0 bases, with 12 bases between. Germline CDR1 is MNHNS and CDR2 is SASEGT. This CDR3 spans 16 amino acids. The DNA for the CDR3 is TGTGCCAGCAGTGAACTGTTGGCGGCTAGCACAGATACGCAGTATTTT. It codes for CASSELLAASTDTQYF.

This rearrangement joins TRBV9 to TRBJ2-5; TRBD2 aligns across 12 bases. The CDR3 covers 16 residues. The germline V gene encodes CDR1 SGDLS and CDR2 YYNGEE. With V trimmed by 3 bases and J by 1 base, 4 bases remained unmatched. CDR3 sequence reads: CASSARLAGAQETQYF. CDR3 sequence (DNA): TGTGCCAGCAGCGCAAGACTAGCGGGAGCCCAAGAGACCCAGTACTTC.

The chain couples TRBV7-3 to TRBJ2-3; TRBD1 aligns across 11 bases. Trimming at V came to 5 bases and at J to 4 bases, leaving 5 bases not matched to a gene. CDR3 length: 15 residues. The germline V gene encodes CDR1 SGHTA and CDR2 FQGTGA. The CDR3 bases are TGTGCCAGCAGCCCGGACAGGGGGCTCGCAGATACGCAGTATTTT. Its protein is CASSPDRGLADTQYF. The variable domain in full, with the rest retrieved from reference TRBV7-3 and TRBJ2-3, is GAGVSQTPSNKVTEKGKYVELRCDPISGHTALYWYRQSLGQGPEFLIYFQGTGAADDSGLPNDRFFAVRPEGSVSTLKIQRTERGDSAVYLCASSPDRGLADTQYFGPGTRLTVL.

The genes are TRBV9 and TRBJ1-5, with D hard to call. The CDR3 contains 15 residues. Deletions cut 4 bases from V and 1 base from J, with 12 bases between. Looked up from germline, CDR1 is SGDLS and CDR2 is YYNGEE. The DNA for the CDR3 is TGTGCCAGCAGCCCCCTGCCGGGGAGCAATCAGCCCCAGCATTTT. This gives the protein CASSPLPGSNQPQHF.

This rearrangement joins TRBV5-5 to TRBJ2-7, with D tentatively TRBD1 (5 bases). Looked up from germline, CDR1 is SGHKS and CDR2 is YYEKEE (reference sequence). V gave up 5 bases and J gave up 2 bases, with 14 bases separating them. The CDR3 contains 14 residues. DNA of the CDR3: TGTGCCAGCAGGTTTAGGCAGGGTCCCTACGAGCAGTACTTC. It yields the protein CASRFRQGPYEQYF.

This sequence joins TRBV18 and TRBJ2-1; possible D gene TRBD2, 6 bases. Germline V gene sequence: CDR1 KGHSH, CDR2 LQKENI. With 3 bases removed from V and 9 bases from J, the gap between germline ends came to 12 bases. The CDR3 length is 13 residues. The CDR3: CASSPMLGGEQFF. The CDR3 region has the DNA TGTGCCAGCTCACCGATGTTGGGGGGTGAGCAGTTCTTC.

This clone appeared a few times. The chain links TRBV9 to TRBJ1-6; the D gene is possibly TRBD1 (5 bases). CDR3 length: 15 amino acids. V was shortened by 0 bases and J by 9 bases, with 13 bases between the two germline ends. Germline CDR1 reads SGDLS; CDR2 reads YYNGEE. CDR3 nucleotides: TGTGCCAGCAGCGTAGAGCCGACAAGGGGTTCACCCCTCCACTTT. It is translated as CASSVEPTRGSPLHF.